The 17 T cell receptor beta chains listed next were all sequenced from one sample in a study of cytotoxic CD8 clonotypes in ibrutinib-treated CLL. Sequenced by immunoSEQ multiplex PCR; TCRdb stores in-frame clones only, minus some. Of some 140,000 clones listed, about 80% are singletons. This sample comprised PBMCs, obtained after 12 months of ibrutinib treatment. These receptor sequences come from a human donor with chronic lymphocytic leukemia.

The CDR3 nucleotides read TGTGCCAGAACACCAATAGGACTAGCGGGAACCTACGAGCAGTACTTC. It encodes CARTPIGLAGTYEQYF. The chain has TRBV21-1 and TRBJ2-7; TRBD2, the D gene given by the table, was not confirmed from the DNA. TRBV21-1 is assigned pseudogene status. The CDR3 is 16 amino acids.

V gene TRBV4-2 combines with J gene TRBJ1-2; D is uncertain. Germline V gene lookup returns CDR1 LGHNA and CDR2 YNFKEQ. The CDR3 is made up of 18 amino acids. V lost 3 bases and J lost 6, with 26 bases in between. CDR3 amino acids: CASSHDLPGGFGSHGYTF. The DNA of the CDR3 is TGTGCCAGCAGCCATGATCTTCCCGGTGGGTTCGGATCCCATGGCTACACCTTC.

V usage is TRBV28 and J usage is TRBJ1-1, with TRBD1 matching over 9 bases. There are 15 residues in the CDR3. Germline CDR1 reads MDHEN; CDR2 reads SYDVKM. The J segment lost 4 bases and the V segment lost 3 bases, leaving 6 bases of the junction unmatched. The CDR3 DNA is TGTGCCAGCAGTTTCCGACAGGGGGTAGTCACTGAAGCTTTCTTT. This sequence encodes CASSFRQGVVTEAFF.

This chain connects TRBV18 to TRBJ1-5; D may be TRBD1 (5 bases). Trimming stripped 4 bases from V and 4 bases from J, with 17 bases between. This CDR3 comprises 16 residues. In germline, CDR1 is KGHSH, CDR2 LQKENI. The CDR3 sequence: CASSQQPGNNNQPQHF. Written as DNA, the CDR3 is TGTGCCAGCTCACAACAACCAGGGAACAATAATCAGCCCCAGCATTTT.

V usage is TRBV2 and J usage is TRBJ1-1; the D gene is possibly TRBD1 (5 bases). Germline V lookup: CDR1 SNHLY, CDR2 FYNNEI. The CDR3 covers 13 residues. The germline V and J ends were trimmed by 1 base and 8 bases, with 11 bases remaining between them. The CDR3 loop reads CASSEERGEEAFF. The CDR3 DNA sequence: TGTGCCAGCAGTGAAGAAAGGGGCGAAGAAGCTTTCTTT.

V and J are TRBV5-4 and TRBJ1-2; no clear D gene. CDR1 SGHNT and CDR2 YYREEE come from the germline V gene (reference sequence). The CDR3 consists of 13 residues. The V end was cut by 4 bases, the J end by 3 bases, with 10 bases between. The CDR3 region is CASSLRADYGYTF. DNA of the CDR3: TGTGCCAGCAGCCTCCGGGCCGACTATGGCTACACCTTC. Looking up the rest from reference TRBV5-4 and TRBJ1-2 gives the full variable domain: ETGVTQSPTHLIKTRGQQVTLRCSSQSGHNTVSWYQQALGQGPQFIFQYYREEENGRGNFPPRFSGLQFPNYSSELNVNALELDDSALYLCASSLRADYGYTFGSGTRLTVV.

The table lists this clone with a few counts. This sequence joins TRBV4-2 and TRBJ2-7, with D possibly TRBD1 on 6 matching bases. With 3 bases removed from V and 2 bases from J, the gap between germline ends came to 14 bases. This CDR3 has 15 amino acids. CDR1 and CDR2 from the germline V gene are LGHNA and YNFKEQ. The CDR3 DNA sequence: TGTGCCAGCAGCCAGAGGCACAGGGACACCTACGAGCAGTACTTC. Amino acids: CASSQRHRDTYEQYF.

This chain uses TRBV30 with TRBJ2-1, with D perhaps matching TRBD1 (5 bases). Trimming took off 0 bases at V and 3 bases at J, with 12 bases between the two ends. The CDR3 contains 15 residues. Germline V CDR1 and CDR2: GTSNPN, SVGIG (reference sequence). CDR3: CAWSVGAVLYNEQFF. The CDR3 DNA reads as TGTGCCTGGAGTGTAGGGGCGGTACTCTACAATGAGCAGTTCTTC.

The gene calls are TRBV11-3 and TRBJ2-3, with 7 bases that match TRBD2. Germline V CDR1 and CDR2: SGHNT, YENEEA. CDR3 length: 15 amino acids. V was pared by 1 base and J by 5 bases, with 6 bases of the junction left unmatched. This CDR3 reads CASSLAGGGVDTQYF. The CDR3 nucleotides are TGTGCCAGCAGCTTAGCGGGAGGTGGGGTAGATACGCAGTATTTT.

V usage is TRBV19 and J usage is TRBJ2-1; 11 nucleotides line up with TRBD2. The CDR3 loop spans 14 amino acids. Unmatched junction bases numbered 6, after V lost 6 bases and J lost 8 bases. Per germline, CDR1 LNHDA and CDR2 SQIVND (reference sequence). CDR3 DNA sequence: TGTGCCAGTAGCGCTAGCGGGAGGTCCCATGAGCAGTTCTTC. Protein sequence: CASSASGRSHEQFF.

This rearrangement joins TRBV6-5 to TRBJ1-2; maybe TRBD1 (5 bases). V was cut by 6 bases and J by 2 bases, with 13 bases left in between. The CDR3 runs 14 residues. Germline loops: CDR1 MNHEY, CDR2 SVGAGI. The chain's CDR3 is CASSLGHQNYGYTF. DNA for the CDR3: TGTGCCAGCAGCCTAGGACATCAAAACTATGGCTACACCTTC.

V gene TRBV5-6 combines with J gene TRBJ2-3; D tentatively reads TRBD1 or TRBD2 (6 bases each). The CDR3 covers 15 residues. Trimming removed 0 bases from V and 6 bases from J, with 14 bases in between. Germline V gives CDR1 SGHDT, CDR2 YYEEEE. CDR3 region: CASSLDTRGADTQYF. The CDR3 bases are TGTGCCAGCAGCTTGGATACTAGGGGGGCGGATACGCAGTATTTT.

This chain links TRBV7-9 with TRBJ2-3; D ambiguous. Germline assignment: CDR1 SEHNR and CDR2 FQNEAQ (reference sequence). CDR3 length equals 13 residues. Trimming pared 5 bases from V and 12 bases from J, leaving 18 bases between. This CDR3 reads CASSLTRTAEQYF. DNA for the CDR3: TGTGCCAGCAGCCTAACCCGGACCGCTGAACAGTATTTT.

This chain connects TRBV28 to TRBJ1-1; 10 bases agree with TRBD1. Germline V gives CDR1 MDHEN, CDR2 SYDVKM. This CDR3 is 14 amino acids long. Germline trimming cut 5 bases from V and 1 base from J; bases unmatched to any gene: 1. The CDR3 protein is CASSRQGANTEAFF. Here the CDR3 DNA reads TGTGCCAGCAGTCGACAGGGGGCGAACACTGAAGCTTTCTTT.

Regarding this clone: One end of the junction varies from germline; a read error may be responsible. The chain is built from TRBV7-7 and TRBJ2-1; D might be TRBD2 (5 bases). Germline assignment: CDR1 SSHAT and CDR2 FNYEAQ (reference sequence). This CDR3 is 15 amino acids long. CDR3: CASSALSRVNNEQFF. The CDR3 DNA follows: TGTGCTAGCAGCGCACTCTCGAGGGTAAACAATGAGCAGTTCTTC.

The V and J genes are TRBV4-2 and TRBJ2-5; the D is unclear. V was pared by 4 bases and J by 4 bases, with 16 bases between. The germline CDR1 and CDR2 sequences are LGHNA and YNFKEQ. The CDR3 is 15 amino acids. The CDR3 DNA sequence: TGTGCCAGCAGCCCATCCGAGCGTTCCGGAGAGACCCAGTACTTC. This sequence encodes CASSPSERSGETQYF.

The chain joins TRBV30 to TRBJ2-5, with 8 nucleotides matching TRBD2. The DNA end favors TRBJ2-7, so the J call may be wrong. Germline V gene sequence: CDR1 GTSNPN, CDR2 SVGIG (reference sequence). The CDR3 has 15 amino acids. CDR3 sequence: CAWSHGTSGSYEQYF. CDR3 DNA sequence: TGTGCCTGGAGCCACGGGACTAGTGGGAGCTACGAGCAGTACTTC.